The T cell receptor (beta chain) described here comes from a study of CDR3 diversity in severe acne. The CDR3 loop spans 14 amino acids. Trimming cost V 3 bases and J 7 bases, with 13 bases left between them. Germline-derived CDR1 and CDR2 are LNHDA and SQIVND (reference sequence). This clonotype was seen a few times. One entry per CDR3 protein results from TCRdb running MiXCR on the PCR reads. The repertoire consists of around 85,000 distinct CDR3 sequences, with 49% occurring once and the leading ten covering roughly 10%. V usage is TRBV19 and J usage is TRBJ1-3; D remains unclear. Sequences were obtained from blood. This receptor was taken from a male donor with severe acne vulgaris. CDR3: CASSIASFGNTIYF. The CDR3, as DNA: TGTGCCAGTAGTATCGCATCGTTCGGGAACACCATATATTTT.